This TCR beta chain was sequenced for a study of blood T cell repertoires in COVID-19. Across the study: Collection of acute and convalescent COVID-19 samples took place in the United States, Italy and Spain. PBMCs, B-cell-depleted T cells, or T cells provided the cDNA or gDNA that made up the material.

Authors' data handling: Scientists estimated how many nucleated cells there were by amplifying reference gene primers. Clones were sequenced by immunoSEQ multiplex PCR, and TCRdb holds only the in-frame ones, with some missing. V and J calls and clone size are as listed in that table; D and trimming were resolved from the DNA. This table holds roughly 70,000 clones, about 70% found once. The V gene end was trimmed by 4 bases and the J gene end by 0 bases; junction bases not matched to a gene: 7. In germline, CDR1 is LNHDA, CDR2 SQIVND (reference sequence). This CDR3 is 17 amino acids long. The material sequenced was peripheral blood. The source is a man aged 60 to 69 with acute or convalescent COVID-19. V gene TRBV19 combines with J gene TRBJ2-1; 9 nucleotides line up with TRBD2. In DNA, the CDR3 is TGTGCCAGTAGTAATAGCGGGAGACCCCGCTCCTACAATGAGCAGTTCTTC. Residues: CASSNSGRPRSYNEQFF.